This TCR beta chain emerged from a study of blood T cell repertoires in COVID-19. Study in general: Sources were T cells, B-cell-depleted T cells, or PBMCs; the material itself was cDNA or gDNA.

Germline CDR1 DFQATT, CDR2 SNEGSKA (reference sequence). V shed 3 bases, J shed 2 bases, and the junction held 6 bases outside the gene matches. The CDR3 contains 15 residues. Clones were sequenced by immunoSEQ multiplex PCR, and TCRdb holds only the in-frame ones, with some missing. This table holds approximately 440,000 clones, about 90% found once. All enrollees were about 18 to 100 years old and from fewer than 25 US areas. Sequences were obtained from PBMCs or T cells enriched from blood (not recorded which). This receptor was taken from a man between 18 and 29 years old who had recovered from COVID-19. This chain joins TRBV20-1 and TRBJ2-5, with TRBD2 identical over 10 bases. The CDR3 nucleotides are TGCAGTGCTAGTAGCGGGAGGCGCCGACAAGAGACCCAGTACTTC. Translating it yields CSASSGRRRQETQYF.